This T cell receptor beta chain was captured by sequencing in a study of CD8+CD57+ T cells in acquired aplastic anemia. Study as a whole: Sorted CD4+ plus CD8+ cells gave DNA averaging roughly 3 ug. Reads per healthy sample averaged around 9.9 million (CD4+) and 11 million to 14 million (CD8+). Points from the study as a whole: Sharing between patients and controls was observed for around 30 CD8+ CDR3 sequences.

This clonotype was detected ten times or more. Its antigen is still unknown. TCR beta VDJ and CDR3 profiles were obtained from a genomic DNA template. TCRdb independently ran MiXCR on the reads; one entry per CDR3 protein. The data hold tens of thousands of distinct CDR3 sequences, with 40% to 50% observed a single time. With 3 bases removed from V and 6 bases from J, the gap between germline ends came to 18 bases. The CDR3 runs to 16 residues. This TCR was sampled from a human donor in good health, serving as a control. The chain employs TRBV12-3 or TRBV12-4 and TRBJ2-1; perhaps TRBD1 as D (6 bases). Material: sorted CD4+, CD8+, or CD8+CD57+ T cells (not recorded which) from PBMCs. The CDR3 DNA sequence: TGTGCCAGCAGTTTGAGAGTACAGGGTAAGGGCAATGAGCAGTTCTTC. Protein: CASSLRVQGKGNEQFF.